The entry that follows covers one T cell receptor beta chain sequence. The target antigen is unknown. Germline assignment: CDR1 MNHEY and CDR2 SVGAGI. V lost 2 bases to trimming and J lost 4 bases; unmatched junction nucleotides: 1. CDR3 length: 13 amino acids. This record belongs to a study of cytomegalovirus exposure and HLA in healthy donors. Whole-study results and caveats: The sole available immune exposure information was CMV serostatus.

Amplification used 60 Vbeta primers and 13 Jbeta primers. The method was immunoSEQ multiplex PCR; TCRdb's version includes in-frame clones alone and lacks a portion of them. Altogether around 140,000 clones are present, 75% to 85% being singletons, with the ten largest covering approximately 2%. The sequence was collected from a female donor in good health and CMV-seropositive. Sequencing was done on a sample of PBMCs. This chain joins TRBV6-5 and TRBJ1-1; 7 nucleotides align to TRBD1. The CDR3 reads CASSYDRATEAFF. CDR3 nucleotides: TGTGCCAGCAGTTACGACAGGGCCACTGAAGCTTTCTTT.